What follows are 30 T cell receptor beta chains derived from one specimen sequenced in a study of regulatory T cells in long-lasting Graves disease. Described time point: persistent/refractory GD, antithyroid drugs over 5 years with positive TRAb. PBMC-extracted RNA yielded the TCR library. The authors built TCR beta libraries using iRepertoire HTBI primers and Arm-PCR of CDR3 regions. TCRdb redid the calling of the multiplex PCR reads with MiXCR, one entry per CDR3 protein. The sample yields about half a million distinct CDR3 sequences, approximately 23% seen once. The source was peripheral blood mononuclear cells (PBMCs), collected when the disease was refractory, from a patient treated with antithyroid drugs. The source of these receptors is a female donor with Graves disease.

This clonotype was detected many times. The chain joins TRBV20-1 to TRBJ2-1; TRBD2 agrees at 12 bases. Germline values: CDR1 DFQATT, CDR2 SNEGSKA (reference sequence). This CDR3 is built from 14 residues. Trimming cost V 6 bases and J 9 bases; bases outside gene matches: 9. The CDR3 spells CSARTSGARGEQFF. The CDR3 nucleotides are TGCAGTGCCAGGACTAGCGGGGCCAGGGGTGAGCAGTTCTTC.

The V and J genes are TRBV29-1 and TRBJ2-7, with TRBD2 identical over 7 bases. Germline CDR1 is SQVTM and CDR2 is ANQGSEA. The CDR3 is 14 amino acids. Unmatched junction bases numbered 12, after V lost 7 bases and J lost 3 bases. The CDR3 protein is CSAQSGEDLYEQYF. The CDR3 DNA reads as TGCAGCGCCCAGAGCGGGGAAGACCTCTACGAGCAGTACTTC.

The CDR3 bases are TGTGCCAGCAGCTGGGGAGGAGGGGCGCGCGAGCAGTACTTC. It specifies CASSWGGGAREQYF. This rearrangement joins TRBV7-9 to TRBJ2-7, with D possibly matching TRBD2 (6 bases). V dropped 4 bases and J dropped 6 bases, with 16 bases sitting between them. Germline assignment: CDR1 SEHNR and CDR2 FQNEAQ (reference sequence). This CDR3 has 14 amino acids.

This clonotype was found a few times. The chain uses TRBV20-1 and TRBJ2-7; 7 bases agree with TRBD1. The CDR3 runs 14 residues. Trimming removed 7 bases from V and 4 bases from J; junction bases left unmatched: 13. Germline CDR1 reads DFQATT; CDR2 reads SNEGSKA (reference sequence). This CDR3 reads CSVRVTRDRYEQYF. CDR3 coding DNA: TGCAGTGTTAGGGTTACCCGGGACAGATACGAGCAGTACTTC.

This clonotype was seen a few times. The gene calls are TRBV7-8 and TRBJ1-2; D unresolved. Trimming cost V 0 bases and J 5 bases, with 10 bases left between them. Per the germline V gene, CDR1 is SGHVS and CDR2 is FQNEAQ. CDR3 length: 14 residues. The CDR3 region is CASSLALDSYGYTF. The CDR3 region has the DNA TGTGCCAGCAGCTTAGCGTTAGATTCATATGGCTACACCTTC. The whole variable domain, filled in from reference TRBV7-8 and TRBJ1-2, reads GAGVSQSPRYKVAKRGQDVALRCDPISGHVSLFWYQQALGQGPEFLTYFQNEAQLDKSGLPSDRFFAERPEGSVSTLKIQRTQQEDSAVYLCASSLALDSYGYTFGSGTRLTVV.

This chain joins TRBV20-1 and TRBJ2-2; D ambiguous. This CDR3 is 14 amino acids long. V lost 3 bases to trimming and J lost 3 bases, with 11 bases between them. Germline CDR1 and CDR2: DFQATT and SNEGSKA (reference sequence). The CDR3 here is CSARGRVHTGELFF. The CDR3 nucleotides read TGCAGTGCTAGGGGTAGGGTGCACACCGGGGAGCTGTTTTTT.

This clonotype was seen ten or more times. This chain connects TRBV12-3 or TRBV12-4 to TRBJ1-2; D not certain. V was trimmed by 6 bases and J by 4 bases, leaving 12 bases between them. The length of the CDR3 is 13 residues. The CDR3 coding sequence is TGTGCCAGCAGGCAGGACGGAGTCTATGGCTACACCTTC. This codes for CASRQDGVYGYTF.

The CDR3 is CASSLKTPPSSGELFF. DNA of the CDR3: TGTGCCAGCAGTCTAAAGACTCCCCCCTCCTCCGGGGAGCTGTTTTTT. The chain combines TRBV27 with TRBJ2-2; no clear D gene. Germline V CDR1 and CDR2: MNHEY, SMNVEV (reference sequence). With 5 bases removed from V and 6 bases from J, the gap between germline ends came to 19 bases. CDR3 size: 16 residues.

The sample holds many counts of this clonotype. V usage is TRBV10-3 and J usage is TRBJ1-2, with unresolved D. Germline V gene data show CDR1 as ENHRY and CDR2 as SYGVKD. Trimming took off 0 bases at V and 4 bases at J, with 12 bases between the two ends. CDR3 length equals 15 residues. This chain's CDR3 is CAISESVGEPYGYTF. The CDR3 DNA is TGTGCCATCAGTGAGTCAGTCGGCGAACCCTATGGCTACACCTTC.

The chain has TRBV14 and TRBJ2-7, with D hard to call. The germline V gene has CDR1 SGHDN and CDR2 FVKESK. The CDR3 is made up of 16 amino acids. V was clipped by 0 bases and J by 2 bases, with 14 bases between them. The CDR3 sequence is CASSQEDGSLPYEQYF. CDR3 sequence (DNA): TGTGCCAGCAGCCAAGAGGACGGGTCCCTACCCTACGAGCAGTACTTC.

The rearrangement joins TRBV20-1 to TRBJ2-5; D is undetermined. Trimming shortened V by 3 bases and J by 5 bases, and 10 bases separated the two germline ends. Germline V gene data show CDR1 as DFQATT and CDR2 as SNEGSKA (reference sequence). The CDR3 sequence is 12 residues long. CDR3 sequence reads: CSASSSWETQYF. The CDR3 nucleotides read TGCAGTGCTAGTAGTAGTTGGGAGACCCAGTACTTC.

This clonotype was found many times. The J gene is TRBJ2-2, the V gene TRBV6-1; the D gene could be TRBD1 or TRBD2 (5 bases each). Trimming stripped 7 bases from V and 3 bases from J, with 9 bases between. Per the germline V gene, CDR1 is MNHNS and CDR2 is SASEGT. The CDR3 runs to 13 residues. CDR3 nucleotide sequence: TGTGCCAGCAAGAGGGGTGACACCGGGGAGCTGTTTTTT. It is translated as CASKRGDTGELFF.

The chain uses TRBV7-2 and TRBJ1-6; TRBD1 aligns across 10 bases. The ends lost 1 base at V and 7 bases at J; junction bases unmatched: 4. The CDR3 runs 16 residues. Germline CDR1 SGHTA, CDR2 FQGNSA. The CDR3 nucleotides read TGTGCCAGCAGCTTAGGGGACAGGGGTATCAATTCACCCCTCCACTTT. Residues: CASSLGDRGINSPLHF.

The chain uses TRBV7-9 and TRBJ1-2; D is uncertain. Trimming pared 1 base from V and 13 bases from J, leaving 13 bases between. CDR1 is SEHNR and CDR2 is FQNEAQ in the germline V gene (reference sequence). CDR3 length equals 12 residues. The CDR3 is CASSLGQTTSTF. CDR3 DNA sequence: TGTGCCAGCAGCTTAGGGCAGACAACCTCCACCTTC.

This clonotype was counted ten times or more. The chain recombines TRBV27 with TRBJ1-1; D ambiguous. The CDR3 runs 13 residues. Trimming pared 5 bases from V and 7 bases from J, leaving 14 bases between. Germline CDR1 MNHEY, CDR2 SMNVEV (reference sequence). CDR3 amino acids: CASSASWRGEAFF. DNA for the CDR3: TGTGCCAGCAGTGCGAGTTGGCGAGGTGAAGCTTTCTTT.

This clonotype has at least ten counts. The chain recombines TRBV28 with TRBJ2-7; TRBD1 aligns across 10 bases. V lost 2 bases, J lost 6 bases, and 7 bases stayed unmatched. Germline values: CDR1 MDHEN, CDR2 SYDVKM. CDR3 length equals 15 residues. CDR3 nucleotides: TGTGCCAGCAGTTTACCGGGGACAGGGGCCACCGAGCAGTACTTC. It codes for CASSLPGTGATEQYF.

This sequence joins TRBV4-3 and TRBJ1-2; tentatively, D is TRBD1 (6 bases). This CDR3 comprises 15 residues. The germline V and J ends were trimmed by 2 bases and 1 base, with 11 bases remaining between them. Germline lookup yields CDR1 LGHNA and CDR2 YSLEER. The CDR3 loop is CASSQSRGINYGYTF. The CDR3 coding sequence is TGCGCCAGCAGCCAATCCAGGGGAATTAACTATGGCTACACCTTC.

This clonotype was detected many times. The CDR3 DNA reads as TGTGCCAGCACCTCCGGGGGGCGCGTCAACGAGCAGTACTTC. It yields the protein CASTSGGRVNEQYF. V usage is TRBV7-2 and J usage is TRBJ2-7; D may be TRBD2 (7 bases). V lost 7 bases and J lost 5, with 18 bases in between. Per the germline V gene, CDR1 is SGHTA and CDR2 is FQGNSA. The CDR3 is 14 residues long.

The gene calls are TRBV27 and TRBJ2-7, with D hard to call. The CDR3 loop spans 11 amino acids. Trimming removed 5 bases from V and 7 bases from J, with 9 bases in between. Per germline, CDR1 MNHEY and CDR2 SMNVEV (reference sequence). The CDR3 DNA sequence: TGTGCCAGCAGTGAAGGTAAAGAGCAGTACTTC. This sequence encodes CASSEGKEQYF.

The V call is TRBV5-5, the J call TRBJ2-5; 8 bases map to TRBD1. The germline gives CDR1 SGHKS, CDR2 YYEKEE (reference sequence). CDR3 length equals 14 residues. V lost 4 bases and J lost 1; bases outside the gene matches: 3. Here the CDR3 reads CASSTGQGQETQYF. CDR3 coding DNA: TGTGCCAGCAGCACCGGACAGGGCCAAGAGACCCAGTACTTC.

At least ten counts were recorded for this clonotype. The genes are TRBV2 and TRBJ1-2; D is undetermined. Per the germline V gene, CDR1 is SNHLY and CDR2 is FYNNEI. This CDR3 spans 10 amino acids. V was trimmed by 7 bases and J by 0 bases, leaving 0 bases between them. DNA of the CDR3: TGTGCCAGCACTAACTATGGCTACACCTTC. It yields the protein CASTNYGYTF. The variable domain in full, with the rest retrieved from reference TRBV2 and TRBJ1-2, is EPEVTQTPSHQVTQMGQEVILRCVPISNHLYFYWYRQILGQKVEFLVSFYNNEISEKSEIFDDQFSVERPDGSNFTLKIRSTKLEDSAMYFCASTNYGYTFGSGTRLTVV.

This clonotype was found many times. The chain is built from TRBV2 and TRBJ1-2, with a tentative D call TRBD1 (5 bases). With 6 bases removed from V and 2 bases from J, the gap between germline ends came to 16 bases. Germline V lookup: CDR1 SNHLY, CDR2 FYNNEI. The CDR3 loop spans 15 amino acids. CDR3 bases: TGTGCCAGCAGCCAGGGAATAAGGAGCAACTATGGCTACACCTTC. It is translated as CASSQGIRSNYGYTF.

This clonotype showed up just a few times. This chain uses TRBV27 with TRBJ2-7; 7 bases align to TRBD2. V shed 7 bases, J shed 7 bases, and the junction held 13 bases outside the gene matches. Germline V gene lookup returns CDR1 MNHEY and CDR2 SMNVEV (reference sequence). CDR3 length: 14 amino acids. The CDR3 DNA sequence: TGTGCCAGCACCGGGGGAGGGCCCGCGGGAGAGCAGTACTTC. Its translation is CASTGGGPAGEQYF.

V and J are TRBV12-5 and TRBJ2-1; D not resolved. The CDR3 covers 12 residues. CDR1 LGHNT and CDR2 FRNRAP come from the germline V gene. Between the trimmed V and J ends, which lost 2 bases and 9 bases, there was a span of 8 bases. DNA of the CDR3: TGTGCTAGTGGTTTGTTGCGGAGTGAGCAGTTCTTC. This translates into CASGLLRSEQFF.

In DNA, the CDR3 is TGTGCCAGCAGTAAGCCCAGGGGTATGGAAAAACTGTTTTTT. This gives the protein CASSKPRGMEKLFF. V and J are TRBV28 and TRBJ1-4, with D tentatively TRBD1 (6 bases). Trimming took off 5 bases at V and 8 bases at J, with 15 bases between the two ends. In germline, CDR1 is MDHEN, CDR2 SYDVKM. The CDR3 extends over 14 amino acids.

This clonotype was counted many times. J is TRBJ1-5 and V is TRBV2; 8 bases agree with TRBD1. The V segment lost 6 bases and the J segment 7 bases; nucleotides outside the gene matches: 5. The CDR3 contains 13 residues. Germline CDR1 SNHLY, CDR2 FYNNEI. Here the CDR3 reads CASRGTGNQPQHF. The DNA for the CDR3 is TGTGCCAGCAGAGGGACAGGTAACCAGCCCCAGCATTTT.

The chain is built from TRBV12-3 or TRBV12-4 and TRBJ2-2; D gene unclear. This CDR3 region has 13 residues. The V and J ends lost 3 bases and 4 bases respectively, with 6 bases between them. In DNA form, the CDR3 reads TGTGCCAGCAGTTTTTACAGCACCGGGGAGCTGTTTTTT. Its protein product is CASSFYSTGELFF.

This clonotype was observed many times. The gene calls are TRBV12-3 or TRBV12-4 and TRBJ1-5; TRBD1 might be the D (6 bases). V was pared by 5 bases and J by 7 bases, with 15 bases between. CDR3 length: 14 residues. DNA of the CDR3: TGTGCCAGCAGTCCCGACGGCCAGGGGCAGCCCCAGCATTTT. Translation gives CASSPDGQGQPQHF.

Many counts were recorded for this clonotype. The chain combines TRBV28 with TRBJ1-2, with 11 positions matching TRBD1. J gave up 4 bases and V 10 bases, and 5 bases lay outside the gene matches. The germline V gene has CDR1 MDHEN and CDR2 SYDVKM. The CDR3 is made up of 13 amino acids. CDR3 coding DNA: TGTGCCACCTGGACAGGGGGCGGCTATGGCTACACCTTC. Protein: CATWTGGGYGYTF.

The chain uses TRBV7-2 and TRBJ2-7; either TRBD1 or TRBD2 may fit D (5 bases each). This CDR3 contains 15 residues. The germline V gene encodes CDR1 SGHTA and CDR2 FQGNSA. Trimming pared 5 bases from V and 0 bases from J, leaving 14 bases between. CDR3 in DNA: TGTGCCAGCAGCAAAGCCGGGACCAGCTCCTACGAGCAGTACTTC. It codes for CASSKAGTSSYEQYF. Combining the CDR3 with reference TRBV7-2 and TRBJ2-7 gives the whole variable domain GAGVSQSPSNKVTEKGKDVELRCDPISGHTALYWYRQSLGQGLEFLIYFQGNSAPDKSGLPSDRFSAERTGGSVSTLTIQRTQQEDSAVYLCASSKAGTSSYEQYFGPGTRLTVT.